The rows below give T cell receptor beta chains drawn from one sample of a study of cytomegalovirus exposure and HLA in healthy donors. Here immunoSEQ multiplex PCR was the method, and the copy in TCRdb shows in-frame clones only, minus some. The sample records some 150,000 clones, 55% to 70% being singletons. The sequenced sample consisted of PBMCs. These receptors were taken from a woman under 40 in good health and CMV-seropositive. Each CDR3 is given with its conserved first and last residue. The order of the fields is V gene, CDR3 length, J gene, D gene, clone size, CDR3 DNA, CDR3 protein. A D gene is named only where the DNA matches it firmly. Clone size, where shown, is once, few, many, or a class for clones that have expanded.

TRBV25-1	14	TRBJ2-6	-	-	TGTGCCAGCAGTTCCCAGGCCCGAGCCAACGTCCTGACTTTC	CASSSQARANVLTF
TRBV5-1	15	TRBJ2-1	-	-	TGCGCCAGCAGCTGGGACTCAATACAACTCAATGAGCAGTTCTTC	CASSWDSIQLNEQFF
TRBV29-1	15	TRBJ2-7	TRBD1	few	TGCAGCGTTGTTTTCGGCGACAGGGGACCCTACGAGCAGTACTTC	CSVVFGDRGPYEQYF
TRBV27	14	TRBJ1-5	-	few	TGTGCCAGCAGTCAAAGATCTACGGGACAGCCCCAGCATTTT	CASSQRSTGQPQHF
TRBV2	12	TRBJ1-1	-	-	TGTGCCAGCGAGGAGATGAACACTGAAGCTTTCTTT	CASEEMNTEAFF
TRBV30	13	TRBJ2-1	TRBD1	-	TGTGCCTGGAGTGTTGGGACAGGGGACGAGCAGTTCTTC	CAWSVGTGDEQFF
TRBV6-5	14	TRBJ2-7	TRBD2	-	TGTGCCAGCAGCCCATGGCGGGGGTCCTACGAGCAGTACTTC	CASSPWRGSYEQYF
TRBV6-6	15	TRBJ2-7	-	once	TGTGCCAGCAACCCCAGGCGGGACAGTACCTACGAGCAGTACTTC	CASNPRRDSTYEQYF
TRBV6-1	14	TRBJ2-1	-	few	TGTGCCAGCAGTGAATGGAGCTCCTTCAATGAGCAGTTCTTC	CASSEWSSFNEQFF
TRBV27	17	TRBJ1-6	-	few	TGTGCCAGCAGTCGCATCTTCAGGACACCGATTAATTCACCCCTCCACTTT	CASSRIFRTPINSPLHF
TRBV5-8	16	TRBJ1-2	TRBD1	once	TGTGCCAGCAGCATCGGGACAGCCCCAGGAGCACCTCGTCCCGCCTTC	CASSIGTAPGAPRPAF
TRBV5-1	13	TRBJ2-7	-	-	TGCGCCAGCGGACGCAGGGGAATGCACGAGCAGTACTTC	CASGRRGMHEQYF
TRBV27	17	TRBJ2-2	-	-	TGTGCCAGCAGTTCTGGGCTGGGGCAGGCAGACACCGGGGAGCTGTTTTTT	CASSSGLGQADTGELFF
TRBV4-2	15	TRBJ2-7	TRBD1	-	TGTGCCAGCAGCCAAGGCCGGGACAGGAACTACGAGCAGTACTTC	CASSQGRDRNYEQYF
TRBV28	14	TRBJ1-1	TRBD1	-	TGTGCCAGCAGTGATCGGCAGGGGGACACTGAAGCTTTCTTT	CASSDRQGDTEAFF
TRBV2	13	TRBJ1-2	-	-	TGTGCCAGCAGTGCAGGGGTTAACTATGGCTACACCTTC	CASSAGVNYGYTF
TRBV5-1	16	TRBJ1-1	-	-	TGCGCCAGCAGGGGAATTCAGGGGACAATGAACACTGAAGCTTTCTTT	CASRGIQGTMNTEAFF